One and the same sample provided the 5 T cell receptor beta chains below, sequenced in a study of metastatic and nonmetastatic thyroid tumors. Patients were all untreated before their thyroid surgery. MiXCR reprocessed the PCR reads for TCRdb. Of fewer than 11,000 clones in the sample, around 33% are singletons; the top ten hold about 4.4%. The specimen sequenced was tumor tissue. The origin of the receptors is a female donor with papillary thyroid cancer or a benign thyroid nodule (not recorded which). Some clones in this sample may be carry-over from other donors' samples.

The V gene is TRBV5-1, the J gene TRBJ1-2; no definite D call. The CDR3 length is 12 residues. The V end lost 0 bases, the J end lost 3 bases, and 3 bases lay between the germline ends. CDR1 and CDR2 from the germline V gene are SGHRS and YFSETQ. The CDR3 protein is CASSLGDYGYTF. CDR3 nucleotide sequence: TGCGCCAGCAGCTTGGGGGACTATGGCTACACCTTC.

The chain carries TRBV12-3 or TRBV12-4 and TRBJ2-1; possibly TRBD2 for D (5 bases). Trimming took off 7 bases at V and 6 bases at J, with 10 bases between the two ends. The CDR3 contains 12 residues. CDR3 DNA sequence: TGTGCCAGCAACGGACGGGGCAATGAGCAGTTCTTC. It codes for CASNGRGNEQFF.

CDR3 loop: CASSGPSPADTQYF. The CDR3 DNA reads as TGTGCCAGCAGTGGACCCTCTCCGGCGGATACGCAGTATTTT. The V call is TRBV25-1, the J call TRBJ2-3; D is ambiguous. The CDR3 is 14 residues long. V was shortened by 4 bases and J by 6 bases, with 14 bases between the two germline ends. The germline gives CDR1 MGHDK, CDR2 SYGVNS. Variable domain in full (rest from reference TRBV25-1 and TRBJ2-3): EADIYQTPRYLVIGTGKKITLECSQTMGHDKMYWYQQDPGMELHLIHYSYGVNSTEKGDLSSESTVSRIRTEHFPLTLESARPSHTSQYLCASSGPSPADTQYFGPGTRLTVL.

The CDR3 bases are TGTGCCAGCAGCTTAGATCGCGGTGTGCAGTACTTC. It encodes CASSLDRGVQYF. V gene TRBV11-2 combines with J gene TRBJ2-7; no clear D gene. V lost 0 bases and J lost 9, with 9 bases in between. The CDR3 is made up of 12 amino acids. Germline V gene lookup returns CDR1 SGHAT and CDR2 FQNNGV.

Judged by abundance, this clone is medium-sized (0.01 to 0.1%). The chain combines TRBV5-5 with TRBJ2-5; the match to TRBD2 covers 11 bases. This CDR3 spans 19 amino acids. The V and J ends lost 3 bases and 2 bases, in that order; junction bases with no gene match: 15. The germline V gene has CDR1 SGHKS and CDR2 YYEKEE (reference sequence). The CDR3 reads CASSSGRTSGSGGQETQYF. The CDR3 DNA sequence: TGTGCCAGCAGCTCCGGTCGTACTAGCGGGAGTGGTGGGCAAGAGACCCAGTACTTC.